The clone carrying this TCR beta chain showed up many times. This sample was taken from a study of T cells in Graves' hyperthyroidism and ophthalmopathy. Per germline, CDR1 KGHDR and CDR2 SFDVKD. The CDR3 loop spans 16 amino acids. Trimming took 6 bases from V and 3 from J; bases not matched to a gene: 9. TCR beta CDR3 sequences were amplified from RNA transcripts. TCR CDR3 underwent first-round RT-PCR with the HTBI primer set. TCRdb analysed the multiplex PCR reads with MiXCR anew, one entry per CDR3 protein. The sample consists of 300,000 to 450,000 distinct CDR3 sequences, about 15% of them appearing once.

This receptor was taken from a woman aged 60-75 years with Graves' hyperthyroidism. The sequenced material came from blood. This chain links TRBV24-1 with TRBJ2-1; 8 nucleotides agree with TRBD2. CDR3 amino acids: CATSSTSGEGYNEQFF. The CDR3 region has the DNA TGTGCCACCAGTTCCACTAGCGGTGAAGGCTACAATGAGCAGTTCTTC.